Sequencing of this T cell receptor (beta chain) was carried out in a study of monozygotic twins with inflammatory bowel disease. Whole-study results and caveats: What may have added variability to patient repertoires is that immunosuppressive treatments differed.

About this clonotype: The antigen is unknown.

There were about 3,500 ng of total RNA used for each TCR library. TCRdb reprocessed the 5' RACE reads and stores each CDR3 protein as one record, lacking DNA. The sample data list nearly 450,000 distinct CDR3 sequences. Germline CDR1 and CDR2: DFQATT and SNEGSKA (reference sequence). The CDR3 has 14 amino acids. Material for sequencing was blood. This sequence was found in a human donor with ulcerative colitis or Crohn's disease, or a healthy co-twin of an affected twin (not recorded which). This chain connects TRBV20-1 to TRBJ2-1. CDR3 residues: CSARSGRAYNEQFF.